This T cell receptor (beta chain) was observed in a study of blood T cell repertoires in COVID-19. Across the study: COVID-19 samples collected from the United States, Italy and Spain covered acute and convalescent phases. PBMCs, B-cell-depleted T cells, or T cells were the source of the cDNA or gDNA that made up the material.

CDR1 is MGHRA and CDR2 is YSYEKL in the germline V gene. V lost 2 bases and J lost 1, with 11 bases in between. This CDR3 is built from 15 residues. Per the authors' pipeline: By means of reference gene primer amplification, nucleated cell counts were estimated. Assay: immunoSEQ multiplex PCR; the TCRdb copy retains only in-frame clones and omits some. Clonal size and the V and J genes are those of that table, whereas D and trimming came from the DNA. The data show about 240,000 clones, approximately 83% seen once. The rearrangement joins TRBV4-1 to TRBJ1-1; D gene uncertain. Sequencing was carried out using peripheral blood. The receptor was derived from a man younger than 40 who had recovered from COVID-19. The CDR3 here is CASSQLSTANTEAFF. In DNA form, the CDR3 reads TGCGCCAGCAGCCAACTATCAACAGCGAACACTGAAGCTTTCTTT.